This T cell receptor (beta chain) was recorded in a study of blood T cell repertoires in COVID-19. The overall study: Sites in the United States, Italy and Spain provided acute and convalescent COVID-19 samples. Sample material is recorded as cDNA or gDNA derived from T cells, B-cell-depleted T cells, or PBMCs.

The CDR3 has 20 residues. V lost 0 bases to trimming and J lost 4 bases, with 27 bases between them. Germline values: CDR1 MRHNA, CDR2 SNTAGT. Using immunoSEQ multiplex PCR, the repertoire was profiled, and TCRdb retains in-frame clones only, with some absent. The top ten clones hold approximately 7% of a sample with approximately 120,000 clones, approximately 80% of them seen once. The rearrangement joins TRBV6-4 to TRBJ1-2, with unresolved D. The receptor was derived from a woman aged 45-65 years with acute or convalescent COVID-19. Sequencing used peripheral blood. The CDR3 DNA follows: TGTGCCAGCAGTGACTCGTTACTGGGTCGACGATACCGGGCGGGCTATGGCTACACCTTC. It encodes CASSDSLLGRRYRAGYGYTF.